One and the same sample provided the 19 T cell receptor beta chains below, sequenced in a study of neurological immune-mediated disorders. Using its own MiXCR run on the 5' RACE reads, TCRdb lists one record per CDR3 protein. The table shows some 57,000 distinct CDR3 sequences, with 3% to 4% occurring only once. The sequenced material came from PBMCs. The receptor set was obtained from a man aged 60 to 75 with multiple sclerosis.

This clonotype appeared many times. The V call is TRBV2, the J call TRBJ2-2; D gene ambiguous. Germline CDR1 reads SNHLY; CDR2 reads FYNNEI. The CDR3 has 14 amino acids. V lost 4 bases and J lost 2, with 8 bases in between. CDR3 nucleotides: TGTGCCAGCAGTGTGGCTGGAAACACCGGGGAGCTGTTTTTT. Residues: CASSVAGNTGELFF. The whole variable domain, filled in from reference TRBV2 and TRBJ2-2, reads EPEVTQTPSHQVTQMGQEVILRCVPISNHLYFYWYRQILGQKVEFLVSFYNNEISEKSEIFDDQFSVERPDGSNFTLKIRSTKLEDSAMYFCASSVAGNTGELFFGEGSRLTVL.

This clonotype occurred many times. The chain combines TRBV15 with TRBJ2-1; D not certain. There are 13 residues in the CDR3. The V gene lost 0 bases and the J gene lost 8 bases, with 8 bases spanning the gap. Germline V gene data show CDR1 as LNHNV and CDR2 as YYDKDF (reference sequence). CDR3 in DNA: TGTGCCACCAGCAGAGATCTTTTGTATGAGCAGTTCTTC. It yields the protein CATSRDLLYEQFF.

This clonotype was seen at least ten times. The chain recombines TRBV5-5 with TRBJ2-1, with 7 positions matching TRBD2. The germline V gene has CDR1 SGHKS and CDR2 YYEKEE (reference sequence). Trimming cost V 3 bases and J 9 bases; bases outside gene matches: 6. CDR3 length equals 13 residues. The DNA of the CDR3 is TGTGCCAGCAGCTGGGGGGGGGTAGGTGAGCAGTTCTTC. Translating it yields CASSWGGVGEQFF.

This clonotype was seen repeatedly, ten times or more. J is TRBJ1-1 and V is TRBV5-5, with D hard to call. CDR1 is SGHKS and CDR2 is YYEKEE in the germline V gene (reference sequence). The V and J ends lost 4 bases and 0 bases respectively, with 16 bases between them. This CDR3 is built from 16 residues. The CDR3 bases are TGTGCCAGCAGCGTTAACGCGAGAGAGATGAACACTGAAGCTTTCTTT. Translated, it gives CASSVNAREMNTEAFF.

This clonotype has a count of ten or more. The rearrangement joins TRBV12-3 or TRBV12-4 to TRBJ2-5; 7 positions agree with TRBD1. The CDR3 has 13 residues. With V trimmed by 2 bases and J by 4 bases, 1 base remained unmatched. The chain's CDR3 is CASSLRGRETQYF. CDR3 DNA sequence: TGTGCCAGCAGTTTAAGGGGGCGAGAGACCCAGTACTTC.

This clonotype occurred many times. The CDR3 region has the DNA TGCAGTGCTCGACCGCCAGGGGCCAATCAGCCCCAGCATTTT. This codes for CSARPPGANQPQHF. This chain links TRBV20-1 with TRBJ1-5, with D possibly matching TRBD1 (6 bases). There are 14 residues in the CDR3. The V end was cut by 5 bases, the J end by 3 bases, with 14 bases between. CDR1 and CDR2 from the germline V gene are DFQATT and SNEGSKA (reference sequence).

This clonotype was seen repeatedly, ten times or more. The CDR3, as DNA: TGCGCCAGCAGCCTGGACTCCGGACCCTACGAGCAGTACTTC. It codes for CASSLDSGPYEQYF. The chain combines TRBV5-1 with TRBJ2-7, with TRBD2 as a possible D gene (5 bases). The V gene's germline CDR1 is SGHRS and CDR2 YFSETQ. The CDR3 contains 14 residues. V was shortened by 4 bases and J by 2 bases, with 13 bases between the two germline ends.

This clonotype was seen ten or more times. J is TRBJ1-4 and V is TRBV20-1; 11 bases are a match to TRBD1. There are 14 residues in the CDR3. Germline CDR1 DFQATT, CDR2 SNEGSKA (reference sequence). V was clipped by 3 bases and J by 6 bases; unmatched bases: 3. The chain's CDR3 is CSARMDRGHEKLFF. DNA of the CDR3: TGCAGTGCTAGGATGGACAGGGGGCATGAAAAACTGTTTTTT.

This clonotype was detected ten times or more. V and J are TRBV20-1 and TRBJ2-5; D possibly corresponds to TRBD1 (5 bases). The germline V gene has CDR1 DFQATT and CDR2 SNEGSKA (reference sequence). The CDR3 is made up of 11 amino acids. The V gene lost 7 bases and the J gene lost 4 bases, with 10 bases spanning the gap. DNA for the CDR3: TGCAGTGGTCGGCAGGGAGAGACCCAGTACTTC. Translated: CSGRQGETQYF.

The chain combines TRBV12-3 or TRBV12-4 with TRBJ2-7, with D possibly TRBD2 on 6 matching bases. There are 14 residues in the CDR3. V was clipped by 6 bases and J by 2 bases, with 14 bases between them. The CDR3 region has the DNA TGTGCCAGCAGATCGCGGGACTCCCCCTACGAGCAGTACTTC. Protein: CASRSRDSPYEQYF.

The rearrangement uses TRBV19 and TRBJ2-6, with unresolved D. Germline V gene sequence: CDR1 LNHDA, CDR2 SQIVND (reference sequence). The CDR3 is 14 residues long. V dropped 3 bases and J dropped 1 base, with 4 bases sitting between them. The CDR3 spells CASSIGSGANVLTF. In DNA form, the CDR3 reads TGTGCCAGTAGTATCGGATCTGGGGCCAACGTCCTGACTTTC.

This clonotype was detected many times. The chain has TRBV20-1 and TRBJ2-7; D remains ambiguous. Germline V lookup: CDR1 DFQATT, CDR2 SNEGSKA (reference sequence). V shed 4 bases and J shed 1 base, with 14 bases lying between them. The CDR3 consists of 14 residues. The CDR3 DNA reads TGCAGTGCTATGAACCAACCTCCTTCCTACGAGCAGTACTTC. Translation gives CSAMNQPPSYEQYF.

This clonotype was picked up many times. The J gene is TRBJ2-7, the V gene TRBV5-1; 8 nucleotides agree with TRBD2. Germline CDR1 SGHRS, CDR2 YFSETQ. V dropped 3 bases and J dropped 0; count of bases not matched to a gene: 5. The CDR3 consists of 15 residues. CDR3 DNA: TGCGCCAGCAGCTCCTATAGCGGGGCCTCCTACGAGCAGTACTTC. Protein product: CASSSYSGASYEQYF.

This clonotype was seen ten or more times. This may arise from a read error, as a much more abundant clone is one base away. This chain uses TRBV12-3 or TRBV12-4 with TRBJ1-2; no reliable D call. Trimming left V 11 bases short and J 7 bases short, with 14 bases between. The CDR3 extends over 11 amino acids. The CDR3 bases are TGTGCCCAAACAAAGGTTCGTGGCTACACCTTC. Amino acid sequence: CAQTKVRGYTF.

This clonotype appeared many times. The chain combines TRBV28 with TRBJ2-3; possible D gene TRBD1, 5 bases. Germline assignment: CDR1 MDHEN and CDR2 SYDVKM. Trimming took off 3 bases at V and 6 bases at J, with 10 bases between the two ends. The CDR3 is 13 residues long. As DNA, the CDR3 is TGTGCCAGCAGTTTCCAGGGCGTGGATACGCAGTATTTT. Its translation is CASSFQGVDTQYF.

This clonotype was detected many times. This chain uses TRBV6-1 with TRBJ1-1; tentatively, D is TRBD1 (5 bases). Germline lookup yields CDR1 MNHNS and CDR2 SASEGT. The V gene lost 4 bases and the J gene lost 5 bases, with 14 bases spanning the gap. The CDR3 is 14 amino acids. The CDR3 nucleotides are TGTGCCAGCAGTGTCATCAGGGAGGGGACTGAAGCTTTCTTT. It codes for CASSVIREGTEAFF.

This clonotype was recorded many times. This chain uses TRBV20-1 with TRBJ2-1; D unresolved. Trimming removed 5 bases from V and 0 bases from J, with 11 bases in between. Looked up from germline, CDR1 is DFQATT and CDR2 is SNEGSKA (reference sequence). The CDR3 is 14 residues long. In nucleotides, the CDR3 is TGCAGTGCTCTCGAACCGAGCTCCTACAATGAGCAGTTCTTC. It translates to CSALEPSSYNEQFF.

This clonotype was seen ten or more times. The chain uses TRBV15 and TRBJ1-4, with 8 nucleotides matching TRBD1. Trimming removed 1 base from V and 4 bases from J; junction bases left unmatched: 8. This CDR3 has 17 residues. Germline CDR1 reads LNHNV; CDR2 reads YYDKDF (reference sequence). CDR3 DNA: TGTGCCACCAGCAGAGGGGTCCCAGGGGGCGATAATGAAAAACTGTTTTTT. It encodes CATSRGVPGGDNEKLFF.

This clonotype was found many times. The V and J genes are TRBV15 and TRBJ2-2, with 7 nucleotides matching TRBD2. Germline trimming cut 4 bases from V and 4 bases from J; bases unmatched to any gene: 3. CDR3 size: 14 residues. Per the germline V gene, CDR1 is LNHNV and CDR2 is YYDKDF (reference sequence). For the CDR3, the DNA is TGTGCCACCAGCAACGCGGGAGCCACCGGGGAGCTGTTTTTT. Protein: CATSNAGATGELFF.